This passage covers 28 T cell receptor beta chains from one sample sequenced in a study of blood T cell repertoires in COVID-19 (dated by TCRdb to 2018 to 2021). The library was made by the immunoSEQ multiplex PCR assay. TCRdb re-hosts the immuneACCESS table, in-frame sequences only. Its copies lack some clones; in the studies checked, an unresolved V gene accounts for under half of them, and the cause for the rest is not known. This sample has about 89,000 clones in its table, and about 90% of those were observed once. Roughly 15% of the sample is taken by the ten largest. Sequences were obtained from peripheral blood. These receptors were obtained from a male donor with acute or convalescent COVID-19.

CDR3 amino acids: CATRRGGTGELFF. The CDR3 nucleotides read TGTGCCACCAGGAGGGGAGGCACCGGGGAGCTGTTTTTT. The rearrangement links TRBV24-1 to TRBJ2-2; the D gene is possibly TRBD2 (6 bases). The CDR3 is 13 residues long. The germline V gene has CDR1 KGHDR and CDR2 SFDVKD. Trimming took off 7 bases at V and 4 bases at J, with 9 bases between the two ends.

Only one count was recorded for this clone. This chain connects TRBV3-1 (or the pseudogene TRBV3-2) to TRBJ1-2; D is unclear. CDR1 and CDR2 from the germline V gene are LGHDT and YNNKEL (reference sequence). The V end was cut by 1 base, the J end by 5 bases, with 11 bases between. This CDR3 comprises 14 residues. The CDR3 here is CASSQGGQVYGYTF. As DNA, the CDR3 is TGTGCCAGCAGCCAAGGAGGGCAGGTTTATGGCTACACCTTC.

The chain couples TRBV2 to TRBJ1-4, with 9 bases that match TRBD1. CDR3 length: 14 amino acids. Germline trimming cut 7 bases from V and 7 bases from J; bases unmatched to any gene: 7. Germline V gene lookup returns CDR1 SNHLY and CDR2 FYNNEI. CDR3 nucleotide sequence: TGTGCCAGCAATTCACAGGGGGCGGGTGAAAAACTGTTTTTT. Its protein product is CASNSQGAGEKLFF.

J is TRBJ1-5 and V is TRBV5-4; D ambiguous. The CDR3 is 16 residues long. The germline CDR1 and CDR2 sequences are SGHNT and YYREEE (reference sequence). The V end was cut by 0 bases, the J end by 2 bases, with 12 bases between. The CDR3 sequence: CASSLGGPGGNQPQHF. CDR3 in DNA: TGTGCCAGCAGCTTGGGAGGCCCCGGTGGCAATCAGCCCCAGCATTTT.

This chain joins TRBV5-4 and TRBJ2-7; weak D call: TRBD1 (5 bases). The CDR3 contains 15 residues. Trimming took off 0 bases at V and 4 bases at J, with 14 bases between the two ends. Germline CDR1 and CDR2: SGHNT and YYREEE (reference sequence). DNA of the CDR3: TGTGCCAGCAGCTTGGGGGGCCTCTACCGGTACGAGCAGTACTTC. This gives the protein CASSLGGLYRYEQYF.

The chain uses TRBV29-1 and TRBJ1-3; no definite D call. Trimming left V 2 bases short and J 0 bases short, with 5 bases between. This CDR3 spans 13 amino acids. CDR1 and CDR2 (germline): SQVTM, ANQGSEA. CDR3 residues: CSVEKSSGNTIYF. CDR3 in DNA: TGCAGCGTTGAAAAGAGCTCTGGAAACACCATATATTTT.

The chain has TRBV5-1 and TRBJ2-5; TRBD1 matches at 8 bases. The germline gives CDR1 SGHRS, CDR2 YFSETQ. The CDR3 has 13 amino acids. V was clipped by 8 bases and J by 3 bases; unmatched bases: 6. The CDR3 DNA reads as TGCGCCAGTAGGCTGACAGGGGAAGAGACCCAGTACTTC. Translation gives CASRLTGEETQYF.

The J gene is TRBJ1-1, the V gene TRBV28; D may be TRBD1 (6 bases). Trimming left V 1 base short and J 5 bases short, with 11 bases between. Germline CDR1 is MDHEN and CDR2 is SYDVKM. This CDR3 contains 14 residues. CDR3 nucleotide sequence: TGTGCCAGCAGTTTATACAGGGTTCGGACTGAAGCTTTCTTT. This translates into CASSLYRVRTEAFF.

The chain uses TRBV30 and TRBJ1-1; 7 nucleotides agree with TRBD1. The CDR3 spans 14 residues. CDR1 is GTSNPN and CDR2 is SVGIG in the germline V gene (reference sequence). Trimming cost V 0 bases and J 1 base; bases outside gene matches: 2. For the CDR3, the DNA is TGTGCCTGGAGTGTAGACAGGGCGAACACTGAAGCTTTCTTT. Translation gives CAWSVDRANTEAFF.

This CDR3 is CASSLGPQGLEAFF. The CDR3 nucleotides read TGTGCCAGCAGCTTAGGACCACAGGGGCTTGAAGCTTTCTTT. The chain has TRBV5-6 and TRBJ1-1, with TRBD1 matching over 7 bases. The germline V gene has CDR1 SGHDT and CDR2 YYEEEE. The junction had 8 bases not matched to a gene; V was cut back by 2 bases and J by 7 bases. This CDR3 is 14 amino acids long.

V is TRBV11-2 and J is TRBJ1-1; 8 nucleotides agree with TRBD1. CDR1 SGHAT and CDR2 FQNNGV come from the germline V gene. The CDR3 sequence is 13 residues long. Unmatched junction bases numbered 12, after V lost 6 bases and J lost 12 bases. The CDR3 bases are TGTGCCAGCAGTTCGGACAGGGAGGCCATATCTTTCTTT. Its protein is CASSSDREAISFF. The full variable domain, completed using reference TRBV11-2 and TRBJ1-1, is EAGVAQSPRYKIIEKRQSVAFWCNPISGHATLYWYQQILGQGPKLLIQFQNNGVVDDSQLPKDRFSAERLKGVDSTLKIQPAKLEDSAVYLCASSSDREAISFFGQGTRLTVV.

The rearrangement joins TRBV5-4 to TRBJ2-3; D is possibly TRBD2 (5 bases). CDR1 SGHNT and CDR2 YYREEE come from the germline V gene (reference sequence). The V and J ends lost 3 bases and 0 bases respectively, with 11 bases between them. The CDR3 totals 15 residues. CDR3 residues: CASSSSGISTDTQYF. As DNA, the CDR3 is TGTGCCAGCAGCTCCAGCGGTATCAGCACAGATACGCAGTATTTT.

V usage is TRBV2 and J usage is TRBJ2-1; 7 bases line up with TRBD2. This CDR3 is built from 17 residues. Trimming removed 0 bases from V and 9 bases from J; junction bases left unmatched: 14. Germline V lookup: CDR1 SNHLY, CDR2 FYNNEI. Written as DNA, the CDR3 is TGTGCCAGCAGTGAAGCGCCTGGAGCGGGGCCGACCAGTGAGCAGTTCTTC. Encoded protein: CASSEAPGAGPTSEQFF.

This sequence joins TRBV6-5 and TRBJ2-5; tentatively, D is TRBD2 (6 bases). The CDR3 has 15 residues. The V end lost 5 bases, the J end lost 2 bases, and 15 bases lay between the germline ends. The germline V gene encodes CDR1 MNHEY and CDR2 SVGAGI. CDR3 sequence: CASSPRLEGQETQYF. In DNA, the CDR3 is TGTGCCAGCAGTCCAAGACTAGAGGGTCAAGAGACCCAGTACTTC.

The V gene is TRBV28, the J gene TRBJ1-2; tentative D call: TRBD1 (6 bases). The CDR3 loop spans 16 amino acids. CDR1 is MDHEN and CDR2 is SYDVKM in the germline V gene. V lost 4 bases, J lost 3 bases, and 18 bases lay in between. CDR3 residues: CASSSIPGENDYGYTF. CDR3 coding DNA: TGTGCCAGCAGTTCCATACCAGGGGAGAATGACTATGGCTACACCTTC.

The chain is built from TRBV6-4 and TRBJ1-1; 8 bases are shared with TRBD1. The germline CDR1 and CDR2 sequences are MRHNA and SNTAGT. The CDR3 is 14 residues long. Trimming cost V 8 bases and J 2 bases; bases outside gene matches: 7. CDR3 DNA: TGTGCCAGCTCTGGGCCAGGGGGCAACACTGAAGCTTTCTTT. Protein sequence: CASSGPGGNTEAFF.

The V and J genes are TRBV10-3 and TRBJ2-1, with 11 nucleotides matching TRBD2. With 11 bases clipped from V and 5 bases from J, the junction kept 8 bases outside the gene matches. This CDR3 contains 14 residues. The germline CDR1 and CDR2 sequences are ENHRY and SYGVKD. The CDR3 DNA reads as TGTGCCTCCCTTAGCGGGGGGGCCCACAATGAGCAGTTCTTC. It codes for CASLSGGAHNEQFF.

The CDR3 DNA sequence: TGTGCCACTTCGGACAGGGCGAATGGCTACACCTTC. This sequence encodes CATSDRANGYTF. The V gene is TRBV19, the J gene TRBJ1-2; 8 positions agree with TRBD1. The ends lost 10 bases at V and 6 bases at J; junction bases unmatched: 7. CDR1 is LNHDA and CDR2 is SQIVND in the germline V gene (reference sequence). This CDR3 comprises 12 residues.

This chain links TRBV13 with TRBJ1-3; perhaps TRBD1 as D (5 bases). Germline-derived CDR1 and CDR2 are PRHDT and FYEKMQ (reference sequence). Trimming shortened V by 0 bases and J by 0 bases, and 9 bases separated the two germline ends. This CDR3 spans 16 amino acids. This CDR3 is CASSLGDMSSGNTIYF. As DNA, the CDR3 is TGTGCCAGCAGCTTAGGGGACATGAGCTCTGGAAACACCATATATTTT. Full variable domain (remainder filled in from reference TRBV13 and TRBJ1-3): AAGVIQSPRHLIKEKRETATLKCYPIPRHDTVYWYQQGPGQDPQFLISFYEKMQSDKGSIPDRFSAQQFSDYHSELNMSSLELGDSALYFCASSLGDMSSGNTIYFGEGSWLTVV.

The rearrangement joins TRBV21-1 to TRBJ1-3; TRBD1, the table's D call, was not compared with the DNA. TRBV21-1 is noted as a pseudogene. The CDR3 covers 19 residues. CDR3 region: CASSKVVTGGAGSGNTIYF. The CDR3 DNA is TGTGCCAGCAGCAAAGTTGTGACAGGGGGCGCCGGGTCTGGAAACACCATATATTTT.

The chain carries TRBV6-6 and TRBJ2-5; 9 bases are shared with TRBD1. The V segment lost 5 bases and the J segment 2 bases; nucleotides outside the gene matches: 3. Germline V gene lookup returns CDR1 MNHNY and CDR2 SVGAGI (reference sequence). The CDR3 is 14 residues long. CDR3 residues: CASSPTGGQETQYF. CDR3 DNA sequence: TGTGCCAGCAGTCCGACAGGGGGACAAGAGACCCAGTACTTC.

A single count supports this clone. The rearrangement uses TRBV6-1 and TRBJ1-2; D gene unclear. CDR1 is MNHNS and CDR2 is SASEGT in the germline V gene. The CDR3 loop spans 13 amino acids. V was trimmed by 2 bases and J by 7 bases, leaving 11 bases between them. CDR3 DNA: TGTGCCAGCAGTGAAACGGGGTTGGGTGGCTACACCTTC. It encodes CASSETGLGGYTF.

The chain is built from TRBV28 and TRBJ1-6, with D possibly TRBD1 on 5 matching bases. This CDR3 region has 16 residues. Trimming stripped 7 bases from V and 1 base from J, with 14 bases between. From germline, CDR1 is MDHEN and CDR2 SYDVKM. This chain's CDR3 is CASTQGGWSYNSPLHF. In DNA, the CDR3 is TGTGCCAGCACCCAGGGAGGGTGGTCCTATAATTCACCCCTCCACTTT.

The chain links TRBV6-1 to TRBJ2-5; tentative D call: TRBD2 (6 bases). The CDR3 covers 15 residues. Germline V lookup: CDR1 MNHNS, CDR2 SASEGT. The V and J ends lost 2 bases and 2 bases respectively, with 12 bases between them. CDR3: CASSESWLAQETQYF. CDR3 DNA: TGTGCCAGCAGTGAAAGTTGGCTAGCGCAAGAGACCCAGTACTTC.

The V and J genes are TRBV5-1 and TRBJ1-5; the D gene is possibly TRBD1 (5 bases). Trimming took off 0 bases at V and 2 bases at J, with 9 bases between the two ends. The CDR3 contains 15 residues. CDR1 is SGHRS, CDR2 YFSETQ, per germline. CDR3 sequence: CASSLDGGGNQPQHF. In DNA form, the CDR3 reads TGCGCCAGCAGCTTGGACGGGGGAGGCAATCAGCCCCAGCATTTT.

The chain has TRBV18 and TRBJ1-5; D is uncertain. Trimming stripped 3 bases from V and 2 bases from J, with 11 bases between. Germline-derived CDR1 and CDR2 are KGHSH and LQKENI. The CDR3 spans 15 residues. CDR3 protein: CASSPLSIGNQPQHF. The CDR3 DNA follows: TGTGCCAGCTCACCGCTGAGCATTGGCAATCAGCCCCAGCATTTT.

The V and J genes are TRBV2 and TRBJ1-5; TRBD1 matches 8 bases. The CDR3 totals 15 residues. The germline gives CDR1 SNHLY, CDR2 FYNNEI. The trim removed 4 bases at V and 6 bases at J, leaving 8 bases unmatched. The CDR3, as DNA: TGTGCCAGCAGTGTTAGGACAGGGCTTGGTCAGCCCCAGCATTTT. It specifies CASSVRTGLGQPQHF.

DNA of the CDR3: TGTGCCAGCAGCTTAGTGAGCGGGGCAATCCAAGAGACCCAGTACTTC. Translation: CASSLVSGAIQETQYF. The genes are TRBV7-2 and TRBJ2-5; TRBD2 agrees at 7 bases. This CDR3 is built from 16 residues. Germline V gene sequence: CDR1 SGHTA, CDR2 FQGNSA. Trimming took 1 base from V and 1 from J; bases not matched to a gene: 6.